This T cell receptor (beta chain) was identified in a study of T cells in Graves' hyperthyroidism and ophthalmopathy. Findings and caveats of the study: Ophthalmopathy was distinguished from stable hyperthyroidism by 13 V-J signatures.

This CDR3 contains 12 residues. With 3 bases removed from V and 8 bases from J, the gap between germline ends came to 10 bases. CDR1 DFQATT and CDR2 SNEGSKA come from the germline V gene (reference sequence). A lack of ophthalmopathy progression within 18 months defined stable Graves' hyperthyroidism. Uncontrolled infection, other autoimmune disease, pregnancy or lactation barred patients from enrollment. On this clonotype itself: Its antigen remains unknown.

Amplified TCR beta CDR3 regions came from RNA transcripts. HTBI primers drove first-round RT-PCR of the TCR CDR3. Each CDR3 protein is one row after TCRdb ran MiXCR on the multiplex PCR reads. This sample has under 700,000 distinct CDR3 sequences; more than 45% occur once, and the top ten carry about 7.9%. The clonotype comes from a woman aged 18-35 years with Graves' hyperthyroidism. The material sequenced was peripheral blood or thyroid tissue (not recorded which). V usage is TRBV20-1 and J usage is TRBJ1-4; D unresolved. Here the CDR3 reads CSASTRGEKLFF. CDR3 bases: TGCAGTGCTAGTACCCGCGGGGAAAAACTGTTTTTT.